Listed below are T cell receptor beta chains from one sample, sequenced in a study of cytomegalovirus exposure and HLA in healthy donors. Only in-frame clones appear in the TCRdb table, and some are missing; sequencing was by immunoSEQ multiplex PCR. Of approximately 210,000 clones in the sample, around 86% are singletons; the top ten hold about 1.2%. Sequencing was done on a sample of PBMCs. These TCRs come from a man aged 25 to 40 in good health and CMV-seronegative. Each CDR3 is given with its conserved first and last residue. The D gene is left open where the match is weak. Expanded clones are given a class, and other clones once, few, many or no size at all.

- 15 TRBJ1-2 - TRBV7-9 CASRLDLAENYGYTF TGTGCCAGCCGTTTGGACTTGGCCGAAAACTATGGCTACACCTTC
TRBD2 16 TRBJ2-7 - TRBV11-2 CASSHYLAGGPYEQYF TGTGCCAGCAGTCACTATCTAGCGGGGGGCCCCTACGAGCAGTACTTC
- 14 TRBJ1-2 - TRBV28 CASSRRQANYGYTF TGTGCCAGCAGTCGGAGGCAAGCTAACTATGGCTACACCTTC
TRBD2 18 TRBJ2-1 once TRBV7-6 CASGGVLAGVSSYNEQFF TGTGCCAGCGGGGGCGTCCTAGCGGGAGTGTCTTCCTACAATGAGCAGTTCTTC
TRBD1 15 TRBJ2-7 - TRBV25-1 CASSLDRGIEYEQYF TGTGCCAGCAGCCTAGACAGGGGAATCGAGTACGAGCAGTACTTC
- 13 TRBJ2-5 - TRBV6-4 CASDGTRQETQYF TGTGCCAGCGACGGGACACGACAAGAGACCCAGTACTTC
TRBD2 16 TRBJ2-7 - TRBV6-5 CASSYSLAGGYREQYF TGTGCCAGCAGTTACTCCCTAGCGGGGGGGTATCGGGAGCAGTACTTC
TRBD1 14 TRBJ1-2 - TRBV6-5 CASSLYPGGYGYTF TGTGCCAGCAGTCTTTACCCAGGGGGATATGGCTACACCTTC
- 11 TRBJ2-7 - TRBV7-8 CASSLASWQYF TGTGCCAGCAGCTTAGCGAGTTGGCAGTACTTC
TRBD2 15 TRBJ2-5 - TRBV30 CAWSVGLAGGGTQYF TGTGCCTGGAGTGTAGGACTAGCGGGAGGTGGGACCCAGTACTTC
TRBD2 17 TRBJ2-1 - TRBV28 CASSQLPGGDDDNEQFF TGTGCCAGCAGCCAACTACCGGGGGGGGACGATGACAATGAGCAGTTCTTC
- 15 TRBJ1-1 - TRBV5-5 CASSTGPQEGAEAFF TGTGCCAGCAGCACCGGTCCACAGGAAGGCGCTGAAGCTTTCTTT
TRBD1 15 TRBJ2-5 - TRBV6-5 CASSWGQGREETQYF TGTGCCAGCAGTTGGGGACAGGGGAGGGAAGAGACCCAGTACTTC
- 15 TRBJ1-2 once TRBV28 CASSTGLGRGKGYTF TGTGCCAGCAGTACAGGCCTCGGGAGGGGGAAAGGCTACACCTTC
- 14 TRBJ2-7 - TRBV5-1 CASSGNGEGYEQYF TGCGCCAGCAGCGGAAACGGAGAGGGCTACGAGCAGTACTTC
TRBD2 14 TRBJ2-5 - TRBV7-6 CASSYRLAEETQYF TGTGCCAGCAGCTACAGACTAGCGGAAGAGACCCAGTACTTC
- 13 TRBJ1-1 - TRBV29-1 CSVGAAQNTEAFF TGCAGCGTTGGGGCTGCCCAGAACACTGAAGCTTTCTTT